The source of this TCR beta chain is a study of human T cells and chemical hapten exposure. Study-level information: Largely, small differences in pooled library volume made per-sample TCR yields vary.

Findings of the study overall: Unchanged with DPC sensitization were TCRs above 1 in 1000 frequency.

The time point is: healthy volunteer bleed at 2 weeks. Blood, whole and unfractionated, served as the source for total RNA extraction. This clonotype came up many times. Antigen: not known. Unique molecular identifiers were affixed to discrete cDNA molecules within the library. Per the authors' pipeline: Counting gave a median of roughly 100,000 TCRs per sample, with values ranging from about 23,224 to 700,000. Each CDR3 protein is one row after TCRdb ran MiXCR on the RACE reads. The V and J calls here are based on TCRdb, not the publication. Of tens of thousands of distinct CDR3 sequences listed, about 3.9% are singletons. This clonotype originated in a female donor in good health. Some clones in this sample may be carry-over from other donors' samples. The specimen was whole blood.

The CDR3 nucleotides read TGTGCCAGCAGTTGGGCGAACACTGAAGCTTTCTTT. Its translation is CASSWANTEAFF. The chain has TRBV6-2 or TRBV6-3 and TRBJ1-1; unclear D gene. From germline, CDR1 is MNHEY and CDR2 SVGEGT. The CDR3 is 12 residues long. V lost 4 bases to trimming and J lost 1 base, with 4 bases between them.